This record looks at one T cell receptor beta chain sequence and its context. V was clipped by 1 base and J by 5 bases, with 11 bases between them. The CDR3 is made up of 14 amino acids. Germline lookup yields CDR1 SGHRS and CDR2 YFSETQ. This entry is derived from a study of blood T cell repertoires in COVID-19. Study background: Samples representing acute and convalescent COVID-19 were sourced from the United States, Italy and Spain. T cells, B-cell-depleted T cells, or PBMCs provided the cDNA or gDNA that served as material.

The recovered donors of Cohort 3 showed two negative PCRs, clearance, or symptom resolution. In the authors' workflow: From reference gene primer amplification, estimates of nucleated cell counts were derived. Measured with immunoSEQ multiplex PCR; TCRdb has only the in-frame clones, and not every one. That table gives V, J and clone size, and the DNA gave D and trimming. Of 230,000 or so clones listed, around 82% are singletons. The sequence was collected from a man between 45 and 60 years old who had recovered from COVID-19. The chain couples TRBV5-1 to TRBJ2-3, with D uncertain. Specimen: PBMCs or T cells enriched from blood (not recorded which). As DNA, the CDR3 is TGCGCCAGCAGCTTGACAGTCGTTGAAGATACGCAGTATTTT. Its protein product is CASSLTVVEDTQYF.